The 2 T cell receptor beta chains below come from one sample, sequenced in a study of T cell responses to AZD1222 COVID-19 vaccine. This table comes from immunoSEQ multiplex PCR, and its TCRdb copy is limited to in-frame clones, with some not included. The table records just over 60,000 clones, over 70% of them present only once. Source: peripheral blood, taken on day 0 of AZD1222 vaccination. These receptors were taken from an adult in good health.

This clone was found a few times. V is TRBV6-2 or TRBV6-3 and J is TRBJ1-1, with D possibly TRBD1 on 6 matching bases. CDR3 length: 13 residues. CDR1 and CDR2 from the germline V gene are MNHEY and SVGEGT. Trimming removed 6 bases from V and 7 bases from J, with 15 bases in between. CDR3 residues: CASSTNRDGEAFF. CDR3 DNA: TGTGCCAGCAGCACAAACAGGGACGGTGAAGCTTTCTTT.

The rearrangement uses TRBV6-5 and TRBJ1-5; possibly TRBD1 for D (6 bases). V lost 0 bases and J 5 bases, leaving 11 bases between the germline ends. The CDR3 totals 15 residues. The germline gives CDR1 MNHEY, CDR2 SVGAGI. The CDR3 protein is CASSYSTGGDQPQHF. As DNA, the CDR3 is TGTGCCAGCAGTTACTCGACCGGGGGCGATCAGCCCCAGCATTTT.